Listed below are T cell receptor beta chains from one sample, sequenced in a study of STAT5B mutations in CD4+ large granular lymphocyte leukemia. Sequenced by immunoSEQ multiplex PCR; TCRdb stores in-frame clones only, minus some. This repertoire shows some 40,000 clones, roughly 85% found once; its top ten account for over 1%. The material sequenced was CD4+ T cells from blood buffy coats. These receptors were obtained from a human donor in good health. Both conserved end residues are part of each CDR3. The order of the fields is V gene, clone size, J gene, D gene, CDR3 protein, CDR3 DNA. The D gene is left open where the match is weak. The size field is filled for only some rows; it gives once, few, many or a size class.

v_call: TRBV5-1; clone_size: -; j_call: TRBJ1-4; d_call: -; cdr3_aa: CASSPGGGNEKLFF; cdr3_nt: TGCGCCAGCAGTCCGGGGGGAGGTAATGAAAAACTGTTTTTT
v_call: TRBV5-8; clone_size: -; j_call: TRBJ1-2; d_call: -; cdr3_aa: CASSPGITANYGYTF; cdr3_nt: TGTGCCAGCAGCCCCGGGATCACCGCTAACTATGGCTACACCTTC
v_call: TRBV10-3; clone_size: -; j_call: TRBJ2-5; d_call: -; cdr3_aa: CAIKPERNQETQYF; cdr3_nt: TGTGCCATCAAACCCGAACGGAACCAAGAGACCCAGTACTTC
v_call: TRBV25-1; clone_size: -; j_call: TRBJ2-1; d_call: TRBD1; cdr3_aa: CASSDHRDREYIF; cdr3_nt: TGTGCCAGCAGTGATCACCGGGACAGGGAGTATATCTTC
v_call: TRBV6-5; clone_size: -; j_call: TRBJ2-7; d_call: -; cdr3_aa: CASSYSSSLSYEQYF; cdr3_nt: TGTGCCAGCAGTTACTCATCTAGCTTATCCTACGAGCAGTACTTC
v_call: TRBV2; clone_size: -; j_call: TRBJ2-7; d_call: TRBD2; cdr3_aa: CASSAAGVEQYF; cdr3_nt: TGTGCCAGCAGTGCCGCGGGAGTCGAGCAGTACTTC
v_call: TRBV5-1; clone_size: few; j_call: TRBJ2-4; d_call: -; cdr3_aa: CASSLGQQIGVIQYF; cdr3_nt: TGCGCCAGCAGCTTGGGTCAACAGATCGGGGTCATTCAGTACTTC
v_call: TRBV11-2; clone_size: -; j_call: TRBJ2-3; d_call: -; cdr3_aa: CASSSDWGTDTQYF; cdr3_nt: TGTGCCAGCAGCTCAGATTGGGGTACGGATACGCAGTATTTT
v_call: TRBV28; clone_size: -; j_call: TRBJ1-1; d_call: -; cdr3_aa: CASSRTRNTEAFF; cdr3_nt: TGTGCCAGCAGCCGTACAAGAAACACTGAAGCTTTCTTT
v_call: TRBV6-1; clone_size: -; j_call: TRBJ1-5; d_call: TRBD1; cdr3_aa: CASSVQGGRNQPQHF; cdr3_nt: TGTGCCAGCAGTGTACAAGGGGGCCGCAATCAGCCCCAGCATTTT
v_call: TRBV19; clone_size: -; j_call: TRBJ2-5; d_call: -; cdr3_aa: CASSIGEQWAQETQYF; cdr3_nt: TGTGCCAGTAGTATAGGAGAGCAGTGGGCCCAAGAGACCCAGTACTTC
v_call: TRBV19; clone_size: -; j_call: TRBJ2-7; d_call: -; cdr3_aa: CASKGRSSYEQYF; cdr3_nt: TGTGCCAGTAAAGGACGGAGCTCCTACGAGCAGTACTTC
v_call: TRBV7-2; clone_size: -; j_call: TRBJ1-3; d_call: -; cdr3_aa: CASSRGGTTVSGNTIYF; cdr3_nt: TGTGCCAGCAGCCGAGGGGGGACGACGGTATCCGGAAACACCATATATTTT
v_call: TRBV4-1; clone_size: -; j_call: TRBJ2-3; d_call: -; cdr3_aa: CASSLTEGLDTQYF; cdr3_nt: TGCGCCAGCAGCCTGACGGAGGGTCTTGATACGCAGTATTTT
v_call: TRBV19; clone_size: -; j_call: TRBJ1-1; d_call: -; cdr3_aa: CASSFNGMNTEAFF; cdr3_nt: TGTGCCAGTAGTTTCAACGGGATGAACACTGAAGCTTTCTTT
v_call: TRBV29-1; clone_size: -; j_call: TRBJ1-3; d_call: TRBD1; cdr3_aa: CSVGQGGNTIYF; cdr3_nt: TGCAGCGTTGGACAGGGTGGAAACACCATATATTTT
v_call: TRBV27; clone_size: -; j_call: TRBJ1-1; d_call: TRBD1; cdr3_aa: CASNTISRGFVTEAFF; cdr3_nt: TGTGCCAGCAATACTATCTCCAGGGGGTTTGTGACTGAAGCTTTCTTT
v_call: TRBV30; clone_size: -; j_call: TRBJ2-3; d_call: -; cdr3_aa: CAWSLAPDTQYF; cdr3_nt: TGTGCCTGGAGCCTGGCGCCGGATACGCAGTATTTT
v_call: TRBV7-9; clone_size: few; j_call: TRBJ1-2; d_call: -; cdr3_aa: CASSLDTTGYGYTF; cdr3_nt: TGTGCCAGCAGCTTAGATACGACAGGCTATGGCTACACCTTC
v_call: TRBV9; clone_size: -; j_call: TRBJ2-3; d_call: -; cdr3_aa: CASSNVGSWGDTQYF; cdr3_nt: TGTGCCAGCAGCAACGTAGGGTCCTGGGGAGATACGCAGTATTTT
v_call: TRBV6-1; clone_size: -; j_call: TRBJ1-5; d_call: -; cdr3_aa: CASTTETNQPQHF; cdr3_nt: TGTGCCAGCACGACAGAGACGAATCAGCCCCAGCATTTT
v_call: TRBV4-2; clone_size: once; j_call: TRBJ2-5; d_call: TRBD2; cdr3_aa: CASSQDPLAGVAGETQYF; cdr3_nt: TGTGCCAGCAGCCAAGATCCTCTAGCGGGGGTCGCAGGGGAGACCCAGTACTTC
v_call: TRBV5-1; clone_size: -; j_call: TRBJ2-3; d_call: -; cdr3_aa: CASSLATGQSLFSSTDTQYF; cdr3_nt: TGCGCCAGCAGCTTGGCTACGGGACAATCATTGTTCTCTAGCACAGATACGCAGTATTTT
v_call: TRBV9; clone_size: -; j_call: TRBJ2-2; d_call: -; cdr3_aa: CASSLTASNTGELFF; cdr3_nt: TGTGCCAGCAGCCTAACAGCTTCTAACACCGGGGAGCTGTTTTTT
v_call: TRBV6-5; clone_size: -; j_call: TRBJ2-7; d_call: -; cdr3_aa: CASSQGGSYEQYF; cdr3_nt: TGTGCCAGCAGTCAGGGGGGGTCCTACGAGCAGTACTTC
v_call: TRBV7-2; clone_size: once; j_call: TRBJ2-5; d_call: TRBD1; cdr3_aa: CASSKGQGGEETQYF; cdr3_nt: TGTGCCAGCAGCAAAGGACAGGGCGGGGAAGAGACCCAGTACTTC